This TCR beta chain was captured by sequencing in a study of shared clonotypes between healthy human individuals. Notes on the study in general: Sampling included only blood; tissue repertoires likely differ. Clonotype sharing among the donors was expected to vary with sequencing depth.

A note on this clone: Its target is not known.

Subsets obtained from CD4+ cells comprised CD45RA+ naive and CD45RA-negative memory cells. Germline V gene sequence: CDR1 SNHLY, CDR2 FYNNEI. V dropped 6 bases and J dropped 4; count of bases not matched to a gene: 7. This CDR3 contains 15 residues. This table comes from immunoSEQ multiplex PCR, and its TCRdb copy is limited to in-frame clones, with some not included. The sample shows more than 1 million clones, 75% to 80% of them seen only once. This clonotype originated in a man between 18 and 35 years old in good health. Some clones in this sample may be carry-over from other donors' samples. Sequencing was done on a sample of memory CD4+ T cells from PBMCs. The subset: CD45RA-negative fraction. J is TRBJ2-3 and V is TRBV2, with 10 positions matching TRBD1. This CDR3 reads CASSPGTGEADTQYF. For the CDR3, the DNA is TGTGCCAGCAGCCCAGGGACAGGGGAGGCAGATACGCAGTATTTT.